This is a list of T cell receptor beta chains from one sample in a study of shared clonotypes between healthy human individuals. TCRdb keeps only in-frame clones here, not all; method: immunoSEQ multiplex PCR. The data contain some 790,000 clones, roughly two thirds of them singletons. Material: memory CD4+ T cells sorted from blood. The receptor set was obtained from a woman aged 25 to 45 in good health. Both conserved end residues are part of each CDR3. A D gene is named only where the DNA matches it firmly. The size entry is marked missing in some rows and otherwise reads once, few, many or a size class.

clone size: .; V gene: TRBV19; J gene: TRBJ1-5; D gene: TRBD1; CDR3 protein: CASSQTDRGNQPQHF; CDR3 DNA: TGTGCCAGTAGTCAAACGGACAGGGGCAATCAGCCCCAGCATTTT
clone size: .; V gene: TRBV12-2; J gene: TRBJ2-7; D gene: .; CDR3 protein: CASRLAGRTTEDEQYF; CDR3 DNA: TGTGCAAGTCGCTTAGCGGGGCGGACAACAGAGGACGAGCAGTACTTC
clone size: .; V gene: TRBV7-3; J gene: TRBJ2-7; D gene: TRBD2; CDR3 protein: CASSLLTSGSYEQYF; CDR3 DNA: TGTGCCAGCAGCTTATTGACTAGCGGGAGTTACGAGCAGTACTTC
clone size: .; V gene: TRBV7-2; J gene: TRBJ2-7; D gene: .; CDR3 protein: CASSSRHYEQYF; CDR3 DNA: TGTGCCAGCAGCTCTCGACACTACGAGCAGTACTTC
clone size: few; V gene: TRBV27; J gene: TRBJ1-4; D gene: TRBD1; CDR3 protein: CASKKQGAYEKLFF; CDR3 DNA: TGTGCCAGCAAAAAACAGGGGGCGTATGAAAAACTGTTTTTT
clone size: many; V gene: TRBV10-3; J gene: TRBJ2-5; D gene: .; CDR3 protein: CAVYSTGSQETQYF; CDR3 DNA: TGTGCCGTTTACTCGACAGGTAGCCAAGAGACCCAGTACTTC
clone size: once; V gene: TRBV7-9; J gene: TRBJ2-7; D gene: TRBD1; CDR3 protein: CASSPNRGSSYEQYF; CDR3 DNA: TGTGCCAGCAGCCCGAACAGGGGCTCCTCCTACGAGCAGTACTTC
clone size: .; V gene: TRBV28; J gene: TRBJ1-5; D gene: .; CDR3 protein: CASTTTPGQSQPQHF; CDR3 DNA: TGTGCCAGCACGACGACCCCGGGCCAAAGTCAGCCCCAGCATTTT
clone size: .; V gene: TRBV12-5; J gene: TRBJ2-1; D gene: .; CDR3 protein: CARPTGNSYNEQFF; CDR3 DNA: TGTGCTAGACCTACAGGTAACTCCTACAATGAGCAGTTCTTC
clone size: many; V gene: TRBV7-2; J gene: TRBJ2-3; D gene: .; CDR3 protein: CASSLVGETDTQYF; CDR3 DNA: TGTGCCAGCAGCTTAGTTGGCGAGACAGATACGCAGTATTTT
clone size: .; V gene: TRBV11-3; J gene: TRBJ2-1; D gene: TRBD2; CDR3 protein: CASSLLAGSLNEQFF; CDR3 DNA: TGTGCCAGCAGCTTACTAGCGGGAAGCCTCAATGAGCAGTTCTTC
clone size: .; V gene: TRBV6-5; J gene: TRBJ1-3; D gene: .; CDR3 protein: CASKLGLNSGNTIYF; CDR3 DNA: TGTGCCAGCAAACTAGGGCTCAACTCTGGAAACACCATATATTTT
clone size: .; V gene: TRBV29-1; J gene: TRBJ2-5; D gene: .; CDR3 protein: CSAMVGTQETQYF; CDR3 DNA: TGCAGCGCTATGGTTGGGACCCAAGAGACCCAGTACTTC
clone size: .; V gene: TRBV5-8; J gene: TRBJ2-7; D gene: TRBD1; CDR3 protein: CASSWRTGWAYEQYF; CDR3 DNA: TGTGCCAGCAGCTGGCGGACAGGGTGGGCCTACGAGCAGTACTTC
clone size: .; V gene: TRBV4-1; J gene: TRBJ2-7; D gene: .; CDR3 protein: CASSQDGEQGRHEQYF; CDR3 DNA: TGCGCCAGCAGCCAAGATGGTGAGCAGGGCCGGCACGAGCAGTACTTC
clone size: few; V gene: TRBV19; J gene: TRBJ1-2; D gene: TRBD1; CDR3 protein: CASTGTEYNYGYTF; CDR3 DNA: TGTGCCAGTACAGGGACAGAATATAACTATGGCTACACCTTC
clone size: .; V gene: TRBV28; J gene: TRBJ1-1; D gene: TRBD1; CDR3 protein: CASSGQGIEAFF; CDR3 DNA: TGTGCCAGCAGTGGACAGGGGATCGAAGCTTTCTTT
clone size: once; V gene: TRBV9; J gene: TRBJ2-7; D gene: .; CDR3 protein: CASSVGLLGGPYEQYF; CDR3 DNA: TGTGCCAGCAGCGTGGGGCTGCTAGGGGGGCCTTACGAGCAGTACTTC
clone size: few; V gene: TRBV6-1; J gene: TRBJ2-1; D gene: TRBD2; CDR3 protein: CASSGVAGVSYNEQFF; CDR3 DNA: TGTGCCAGCAGTGGGGTAGCGGGAGTGTCCTACAATGAGCAGTTCTTC
clone size: few; V gene: TRBV28; J gene: TRBJ2-3; D gene: .; CDR3 protein: CASSFYGHATGTQYF; CDR3 DNA: TGTGCCAGCAGTTTTTACGGCCATGCCACAGGTACGCAGTATTTT
clone size: .; V gene: TRBV28; J gene: TRBJ1-5; D gene: .; CDR3 protein: CASTPRQVSNQPQHF; CDR3 DNA: TGTGCCAGCACCCCCAGGCAGGTAAGCAATCAGCCCCAGCATTTT
clone size: .; V gene: TRBV5-1; J gene: TRBJ1-1; D gene: .; CDR3 protein: CASSLGGASGTEAFF; CDR3 DNA: TGCGCCAGCAGCTTGGGAGGAGCGTCGGGCACTGAAGCTTTCTTT
clone size: .; V gene: TRBV19; J gene: TRBJ1-2; D gene: .; CDR3 protein: CASTNGGGYTF; CDR3 DNA: TGTGCCAGTACCAATGGAGGTGGCTACACCTTC
clone size: few; V gene: TRBV7-2; J gene: TRBJ1-2; D gene: TRBD1; CDR3 protein: CASSKDRVGYTF; CDR3 DNA: TGTGCCAGCAGCAAAGACAGGGTTGGCTACACCTTC
clone size: .; V gene: TRBV11-1; J gene: TRBJ2-3; D gene: .; CDR3 protein: CASSLGLSTDTQYF; CDR3 DNA: TGTGCCAGCAGCTTAGGACTTAGCACAGATACGCAGTATTTT
clone size: .; V gene: TRBV19; J gene: TRBJ2-2; D gene: TRBD2; CDR3 protein: CASTRREGRGELFF; CDR3 DNA: TGTGCCAGTACACGGCGGGAGGGTCGCGGGGAGCTGTTTTTT
clone size: .; V gene: TRBV28; J gene: TRBJ2-5; D gene: TRBD2; CDR3 protein: CASSTGTSSHPAQYF; CDR3 DNA: TGTGCCAGCAGTACGGGGACTAGCTCCCATCCAGCCCAGTACTTC
clone size: .; V gene: TRBV7-2; J gene: TRBJ2-1; D gene: TRBD2; CDR3 protein: CASSPSGSLGNEQFF; CDR3 DNA: TGTGCCAGCAGCCCTAGCGGGAGCCTAGGAAATGAGCAGTTCTTC
clone size: .; V gene: TRBV4-1; J gene: TRBJ2-7; D gene: TRBD2; CDR3 protein: CASSQGRGRSGSIDEQYF; CDR3 DNA: TGCGCCAGCAGCCAAGGAAGGGGTCGTAGCGGGAGTATCGACGAGCAGTACTTC
clone size: .; V gene: TRBV7-8; J gene: TRBJ2-6; D gene: TRBD1; CDR3 protein: CASSLTGTGGVSGANVLTF; CDR3 DNA: TGTGCCAGCAGCTTGACCGGGACAGGGGGCGTCTCAGGGGCCAACGTCCTGACTTTC
clone size: .; V gene: TRBV6-6; J gene: TRBJ2-7; D gene: TRBD1; CDR3 protein: CASSAGTGSYEQYF; CDR3 DNA: TGTGCCAGCAGCGCCGGGACAGGGAGCTACGAGCAGTACTTC
clone size: .; V gene: TRBV6-1; J gene: TRBJ2-7; D gene: .; CDR3 protein: CASSRDGGHYEQYF; CDR3 DNA: TGTGCCAGCAGTAGGGACGGCGGGCACTACGAGCAGTACTTC
clone size: .; V gene: TRBV19; J gene: TRBJ2-1; D gene: .; CDR3 protein: CASREQSYNEQFF; CDR3 DNA: TGTGCCAGTAGGGAGCAATCCTACAATGAGCAGTTCTTC
clone size: .; V gene: TRBV11-2; J gene: TRBJ2-5; D gene: .; CDR3 protein: CASSLLGGDQETQYF; CDR3 DNA: TGTGCCAGCAGCTTGTTGGGCGGGGACCAAGAGACCCAGTACTTC
clone size: few; V gene: TRBV29-1; J gene: TRBJ1-4; D gene: .; CDR3 protein: CSVGRDGEKLFF; CDR3 DNA: TGCAGCGTTGGCAGGGACGGTGAAAAACTGTTTTTT
clone size: .; V gene: TRBV7-8; J gene: TRBJ2-5; D gene: .; CDR3 protein: CASSFSPTAPQETQYF; CDR3 DNA: TGTGCCAGCAGCTTCAGCCCGACGGCGCCCCAAGAGACCCAGTACTTC
clone size: .; V gene: TRBV7-3; J gene: TRBJ2-7; D gene: TRBD2; CDR3 protein: CASSLGAGVIYEQYF; CDR3 DNA: TGTGCCAGCAGCTTAGGAGCGGGAGTGATCTACGAGCAGTACTTC
clone size: few; V gene: TRBV7-9; J gene: TRBJ1-5; D gene: .; CDR3 protein: CASSLSSQAGQPQHF; CDR3 DNA: TGTGCCAGCAGCTTATCATCCCAGGCAGGTCAGCCCCAGCATTTT
clone size: .; V gene: TRBV25-1; J gene: TRBJ1-1; D gene: TRBD1; CDR3 protein: CASSRDRGYTEAFF; CDR3 DNA: TGTGCCAGCAGTAGGGACAGGGGTTACACTGAAGCTTTCTTT
clone size: once; V gene: TRBV5-1; J gene: TRBJ1-4; D gene: TRBD1; CDR3 protein: CASSSTGRNEKLFF; CDR3 DNA: TGCGCCAGCAGCTCGACAGGGCGAAATGAAAAACTGTTTTTT
clone size: .; V gene: TRBV7-9; J gene: TRBJ2-2; D gene: TRBD1; CDR3 protein: CASREGQVNTGELFF; CDR3 DNA: TGTGCCAGCAGAGAAGGACAGGTGAACACCGGGGAGCTGTTTTTT
clone size: .; V gene: TRBV28; J gene: TRBJ1-4; D gene: .; CDR3 protein: CASSTGFYLGKLFF; CDR3 DNA: TGTGCCAGCAGTACGGGGTTTTACCTCGGAAAACTGTTTTTT